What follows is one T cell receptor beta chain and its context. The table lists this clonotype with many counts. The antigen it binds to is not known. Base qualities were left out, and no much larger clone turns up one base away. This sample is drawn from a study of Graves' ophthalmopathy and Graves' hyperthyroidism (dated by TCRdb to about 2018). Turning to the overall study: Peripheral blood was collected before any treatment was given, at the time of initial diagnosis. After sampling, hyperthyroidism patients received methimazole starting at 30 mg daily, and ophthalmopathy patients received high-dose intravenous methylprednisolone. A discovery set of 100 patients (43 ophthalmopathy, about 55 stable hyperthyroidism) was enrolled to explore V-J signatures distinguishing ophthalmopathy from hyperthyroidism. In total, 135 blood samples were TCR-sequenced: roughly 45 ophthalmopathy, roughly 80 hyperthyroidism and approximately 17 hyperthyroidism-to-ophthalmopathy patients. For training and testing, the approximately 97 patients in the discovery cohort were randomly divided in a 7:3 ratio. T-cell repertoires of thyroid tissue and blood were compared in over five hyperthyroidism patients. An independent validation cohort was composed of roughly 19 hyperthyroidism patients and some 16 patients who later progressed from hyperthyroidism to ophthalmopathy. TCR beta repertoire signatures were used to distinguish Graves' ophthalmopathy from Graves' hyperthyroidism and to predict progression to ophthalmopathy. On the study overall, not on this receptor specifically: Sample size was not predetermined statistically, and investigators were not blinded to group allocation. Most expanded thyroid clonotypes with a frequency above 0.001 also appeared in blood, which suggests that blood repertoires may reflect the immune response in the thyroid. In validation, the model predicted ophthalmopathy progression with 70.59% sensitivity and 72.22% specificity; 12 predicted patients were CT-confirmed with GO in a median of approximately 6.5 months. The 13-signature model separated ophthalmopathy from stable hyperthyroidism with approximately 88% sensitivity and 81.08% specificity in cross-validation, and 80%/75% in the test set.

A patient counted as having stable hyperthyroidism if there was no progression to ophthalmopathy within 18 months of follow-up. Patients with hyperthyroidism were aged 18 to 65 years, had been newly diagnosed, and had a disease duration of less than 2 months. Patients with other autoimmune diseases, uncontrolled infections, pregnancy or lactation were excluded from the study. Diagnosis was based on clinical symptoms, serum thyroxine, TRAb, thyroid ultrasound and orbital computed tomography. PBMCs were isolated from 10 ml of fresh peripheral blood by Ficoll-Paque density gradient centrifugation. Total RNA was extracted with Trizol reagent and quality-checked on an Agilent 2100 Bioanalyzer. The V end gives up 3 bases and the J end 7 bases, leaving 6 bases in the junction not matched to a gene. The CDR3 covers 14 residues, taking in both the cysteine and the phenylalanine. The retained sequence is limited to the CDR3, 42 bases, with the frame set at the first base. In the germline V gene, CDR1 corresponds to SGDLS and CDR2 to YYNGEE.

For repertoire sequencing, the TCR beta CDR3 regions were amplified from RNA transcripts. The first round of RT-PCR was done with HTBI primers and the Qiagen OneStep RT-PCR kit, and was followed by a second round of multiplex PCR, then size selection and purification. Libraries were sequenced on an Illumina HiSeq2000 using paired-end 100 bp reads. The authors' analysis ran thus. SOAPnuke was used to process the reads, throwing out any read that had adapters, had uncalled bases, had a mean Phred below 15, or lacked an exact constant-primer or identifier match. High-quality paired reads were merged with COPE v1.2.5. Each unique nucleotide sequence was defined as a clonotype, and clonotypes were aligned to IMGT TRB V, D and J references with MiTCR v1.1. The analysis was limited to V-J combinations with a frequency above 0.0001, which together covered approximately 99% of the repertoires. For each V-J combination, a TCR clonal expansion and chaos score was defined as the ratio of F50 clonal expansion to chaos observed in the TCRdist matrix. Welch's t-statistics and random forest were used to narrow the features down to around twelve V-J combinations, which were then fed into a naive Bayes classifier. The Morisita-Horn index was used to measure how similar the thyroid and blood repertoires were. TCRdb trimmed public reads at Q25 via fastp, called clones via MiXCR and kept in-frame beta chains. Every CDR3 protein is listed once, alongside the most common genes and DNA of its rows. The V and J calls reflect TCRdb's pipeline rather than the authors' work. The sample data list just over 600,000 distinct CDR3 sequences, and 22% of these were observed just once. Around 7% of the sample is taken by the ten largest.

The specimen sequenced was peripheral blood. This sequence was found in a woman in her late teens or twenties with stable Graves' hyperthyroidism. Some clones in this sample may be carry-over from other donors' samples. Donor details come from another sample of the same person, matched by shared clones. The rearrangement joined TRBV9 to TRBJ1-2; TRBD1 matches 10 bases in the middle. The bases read TGTGCCAGCAGCGCCGGGACAGGGGCTTTTGGCTACACCTTC. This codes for CASSAGTGAFGYTF.